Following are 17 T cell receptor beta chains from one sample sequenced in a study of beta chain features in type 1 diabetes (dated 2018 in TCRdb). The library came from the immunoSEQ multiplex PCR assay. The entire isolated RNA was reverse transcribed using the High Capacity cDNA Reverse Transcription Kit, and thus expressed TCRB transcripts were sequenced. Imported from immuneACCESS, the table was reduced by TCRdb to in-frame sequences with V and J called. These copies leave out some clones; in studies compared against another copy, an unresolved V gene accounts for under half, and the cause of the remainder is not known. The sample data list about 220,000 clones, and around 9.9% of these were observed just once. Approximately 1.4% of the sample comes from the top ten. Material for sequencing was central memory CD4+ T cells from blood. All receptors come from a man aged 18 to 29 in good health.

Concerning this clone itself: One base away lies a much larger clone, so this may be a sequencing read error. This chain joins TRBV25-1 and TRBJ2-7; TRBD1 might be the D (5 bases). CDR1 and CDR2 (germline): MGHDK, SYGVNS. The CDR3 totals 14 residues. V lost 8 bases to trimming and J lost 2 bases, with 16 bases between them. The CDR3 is CASSGGAGPYEQYF. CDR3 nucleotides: TGTGCCAGCTCCGGTGGCGCAGGGCCCTACGAGCAGTACTTC.

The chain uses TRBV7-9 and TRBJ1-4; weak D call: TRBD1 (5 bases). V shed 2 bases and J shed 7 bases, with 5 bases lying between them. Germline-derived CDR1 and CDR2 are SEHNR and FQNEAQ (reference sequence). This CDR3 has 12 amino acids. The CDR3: CASSLQGEKLFF. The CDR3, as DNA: TGTGCCAGCAGCTTACAGGGTGAAAAACTGTTTTTT.

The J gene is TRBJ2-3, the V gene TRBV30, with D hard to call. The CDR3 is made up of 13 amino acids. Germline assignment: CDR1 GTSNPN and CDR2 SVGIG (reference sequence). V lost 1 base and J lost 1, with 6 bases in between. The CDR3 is CAWSAKGTDTQYF. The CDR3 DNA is TGTGCCTGGAGTGCCAAGGGCACAGATACGCAGTATTTT.

As DNA, the CDR3 is TGCGCCAGCTCCGGGCGCGGCTTATCCTACGAGCAGTACTTC. This codes for CASSGRGLSYEQYF. This chain uses TRBV23-1 with TRBJ2-7; no reliable D call. TRBV23-1 is annotated as an ORF whose role is uncertain. Trimming pared 8 bases from V and 1 base from J, leaving 15 bases between. The CDR3 has 14 amino acids.

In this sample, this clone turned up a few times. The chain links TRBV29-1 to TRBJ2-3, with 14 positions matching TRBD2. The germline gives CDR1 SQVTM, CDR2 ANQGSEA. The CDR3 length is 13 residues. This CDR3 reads CRGLAGEPDTQYF. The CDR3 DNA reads TGCAGGGGACTAGCGGGAGAACCAGATACGCAGTATTTT.

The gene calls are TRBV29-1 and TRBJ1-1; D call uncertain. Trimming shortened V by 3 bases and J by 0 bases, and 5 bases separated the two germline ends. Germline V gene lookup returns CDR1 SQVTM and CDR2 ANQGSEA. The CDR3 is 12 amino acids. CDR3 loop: CSVETLNTEAFF. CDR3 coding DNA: TGCAGCGTTGAGACCCTGAACACTGAAGCTTTCTTT.

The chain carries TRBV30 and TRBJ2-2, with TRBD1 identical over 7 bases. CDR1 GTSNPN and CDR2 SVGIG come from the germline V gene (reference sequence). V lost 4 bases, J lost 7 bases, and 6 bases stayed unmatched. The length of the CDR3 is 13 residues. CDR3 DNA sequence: TGTGCCTGGACTACAGGGGTAATCGGGGAGCTGTTTTTT. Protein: CAWTTGVIGELFF.

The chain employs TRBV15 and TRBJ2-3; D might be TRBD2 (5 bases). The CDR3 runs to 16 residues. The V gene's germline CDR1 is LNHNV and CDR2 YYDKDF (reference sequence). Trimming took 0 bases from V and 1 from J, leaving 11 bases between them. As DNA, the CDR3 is TGTGCCACCAGCAGAGATAGAGCGGTGGGCACAGATACGCAGTATTTT. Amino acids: CATSRDRAVGTDTQYF.

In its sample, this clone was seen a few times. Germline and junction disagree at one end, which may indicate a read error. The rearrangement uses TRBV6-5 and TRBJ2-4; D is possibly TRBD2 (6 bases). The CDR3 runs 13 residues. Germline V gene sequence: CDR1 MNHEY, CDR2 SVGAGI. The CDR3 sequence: CASSRGVGGEEVF. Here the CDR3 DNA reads TGTGCCAGCAGCCGAGGAGTCGGCGGGGAGGAGGTGTTC.

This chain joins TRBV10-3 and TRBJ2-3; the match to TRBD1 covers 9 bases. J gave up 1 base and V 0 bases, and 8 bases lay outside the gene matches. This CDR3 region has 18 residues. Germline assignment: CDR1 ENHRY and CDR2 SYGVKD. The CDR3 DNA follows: TGTGCCATCAGTGAGTCGAAATGGGACAGGGCCGGCACAGATACGCAGTATTTT. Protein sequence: CAISESKWDRAGTDTQYF.

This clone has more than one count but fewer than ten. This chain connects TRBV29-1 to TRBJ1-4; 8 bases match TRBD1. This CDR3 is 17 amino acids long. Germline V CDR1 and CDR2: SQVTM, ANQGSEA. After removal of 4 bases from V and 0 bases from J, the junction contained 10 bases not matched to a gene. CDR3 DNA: TGCAGCGTTGGGCAGGGGGCCGGTATTGCAACTAATGAAAAACTGTTTTTT. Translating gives CSVGQGAGIATNEKLFF.

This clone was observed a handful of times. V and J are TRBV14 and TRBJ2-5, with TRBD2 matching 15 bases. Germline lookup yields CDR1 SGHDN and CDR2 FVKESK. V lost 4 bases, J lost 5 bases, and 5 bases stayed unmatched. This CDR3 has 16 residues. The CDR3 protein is CASSRGLAGGGETQYF. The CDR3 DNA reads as TGTGCCAGCAGCCGGGGACTAGCGGGAGGAGGGGAGACCCAGTACTTC.

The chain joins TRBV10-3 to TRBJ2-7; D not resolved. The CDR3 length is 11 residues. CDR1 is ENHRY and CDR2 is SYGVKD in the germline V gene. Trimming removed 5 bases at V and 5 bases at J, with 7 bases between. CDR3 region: CAISIRDEQYF. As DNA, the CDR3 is TGTGCCATCAGTATAAGAGACGAGCAGTACTTC.

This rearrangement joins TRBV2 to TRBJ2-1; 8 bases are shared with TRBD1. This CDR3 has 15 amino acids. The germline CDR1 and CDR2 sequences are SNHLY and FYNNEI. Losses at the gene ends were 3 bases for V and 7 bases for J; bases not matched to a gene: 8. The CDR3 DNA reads TGTGCCAGCAGTGACACAGGGGGATTTGGAAATGAGCAGTTCTTC. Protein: CASSDTGGFGNEQFF.

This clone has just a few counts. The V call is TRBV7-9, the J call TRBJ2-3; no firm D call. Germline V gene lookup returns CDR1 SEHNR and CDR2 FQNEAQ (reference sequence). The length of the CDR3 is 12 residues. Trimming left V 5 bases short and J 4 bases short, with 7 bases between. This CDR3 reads CASSRGPDTQYF. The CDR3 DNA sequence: TGTGCCAGCAGCCGTGGGCCAGATACGCAGTATTTT.

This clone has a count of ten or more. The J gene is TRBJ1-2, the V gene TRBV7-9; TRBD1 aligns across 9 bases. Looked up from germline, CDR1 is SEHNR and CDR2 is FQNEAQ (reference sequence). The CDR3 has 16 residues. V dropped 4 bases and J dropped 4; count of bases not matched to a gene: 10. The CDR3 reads CASSWTGALRGYGYTF. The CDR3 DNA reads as TGTGCCAGCAGCTGGACAGGGGCTTTAAGAGGCTATGGCTACACCTTC. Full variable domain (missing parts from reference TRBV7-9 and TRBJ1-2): DTGVSQNPRHKITKRGQNVTFRCDPISEHNRLYWYRQTLGQGPEFLTYFQNEAQLEKSRLLSDRFSAERPKGSFSTLEIQRTEQGDSAMYLCASSWTGALRGYGYTFGSGTRLTVV.

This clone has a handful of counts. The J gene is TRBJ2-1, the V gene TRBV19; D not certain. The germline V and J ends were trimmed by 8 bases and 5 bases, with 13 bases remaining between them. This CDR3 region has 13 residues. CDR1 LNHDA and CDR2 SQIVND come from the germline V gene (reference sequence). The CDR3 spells CASFGQRDNEQFF. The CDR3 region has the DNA TGTGCCAGTTTTGGGCAACGGGACAATGAGCAGTTCTTC. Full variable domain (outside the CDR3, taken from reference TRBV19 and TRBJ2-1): DGGITQSPKYLFRKEGQNVTLSCEQNLNHDAMYWYRQDPGQGLRLIYYSQIVNDFQKGDIAEGYSVSREKKESFPLTVTSAQKNPTAFYLCASFGQRDNEQFFGPGTRLTVL.